The TCR beta chain described here comes from a study of tumor-infiltrating lymphocytes in primary liver carcinoma. The authors took blood RNA from unsorted whole blood and also extracted germline DNA. In advance of surgery, 3 to 4.5 milliliters of peripheral blood were collected. V lost 1 base and J lost 0, with 9 bases in between. The germline gives CDR1 MDHEN, CDR2 SYDVKM. CDR3 length equals 15 residues. On this clonotype: Its cognate antigen is unknown.

Overall study findings and caveats: Tumor-adjacent and tumor-blood pairs shared less of their repertoires than tumor region pairs shared.

Making TCR beta cDNA involved roughly 500 ng total RNA and a constant-region primer. Three-round nested multiplex PCR performed with slightly modified ARM-PCR produced the TCR beta libraries. Primers for the first two PCR rounds were TRBV1-TRBV30 forward primers and a C-beta reverse primer (around 11 cycles per round). MiXCR was run by TCRdb on the multiplex PCR reads, yielding one entry per CDR3 protein. The sample holds around 330,000 distinct CDR3 sequences; 65% are singletons and the top ten take 9%. The TCR sequence derives from a man aged 40-50 years with primary liver carcinoma and hepatitis B virus infection. This chain connects TRBV28 to TRBJ1-1; D is unclear. The sample was peripheral blood. The CDR3 DNA reads TGTGCCAGCAGTTTATTGTGGCAGATGAACACTGAAGCTTTCTTT. As protein: CASSLLWQMNTEAFF.